This T cell receptor (beta chain) was identified in a study of T cells expressing NK-cell markers. In the study overall: Within the sequenced cohort of eight donors, seven exhibited HCMV seropositivity and one was seronegative.

For each CDR3 protein, TCRdb gives one entry from its re-call of the 5' RACE reads, without DNA. This sample's table reports around 110,000 distinct CDR3 sequences. Germline V lookup: CDR1 SGHTA, CDR2 FQGTGA. The length of the CDR3 is 12 residues. V gene TRBV7-3 combines with J gene TRBJ2-2. This receptor was obtained from a woman aged 18 to 75 in good health. The specimen was blood T cells: a sorted CD56 or NKG2C T cell subset, CD4+ or CD8+ T cells, or bulk PBMC T cells (not recorded which). The CDR3 loop reads CASSLSGGELFF.